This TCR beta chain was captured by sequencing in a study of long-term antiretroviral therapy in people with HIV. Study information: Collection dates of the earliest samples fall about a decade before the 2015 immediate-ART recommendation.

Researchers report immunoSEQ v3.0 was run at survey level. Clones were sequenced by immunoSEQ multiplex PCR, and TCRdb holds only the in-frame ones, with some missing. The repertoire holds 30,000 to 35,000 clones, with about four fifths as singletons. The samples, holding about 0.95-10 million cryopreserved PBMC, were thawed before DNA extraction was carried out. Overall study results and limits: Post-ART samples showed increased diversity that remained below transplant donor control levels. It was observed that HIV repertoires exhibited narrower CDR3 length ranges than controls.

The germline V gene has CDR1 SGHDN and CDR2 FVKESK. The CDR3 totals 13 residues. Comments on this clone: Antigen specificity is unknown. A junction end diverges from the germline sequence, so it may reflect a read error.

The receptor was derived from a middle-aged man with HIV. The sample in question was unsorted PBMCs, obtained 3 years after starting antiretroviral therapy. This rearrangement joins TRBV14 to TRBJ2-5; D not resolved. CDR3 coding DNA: TGTGCCAGCAGCCAATTTCTAGTAGAGGCCCAGTACTTC. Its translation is CASSQFLVEAQYF. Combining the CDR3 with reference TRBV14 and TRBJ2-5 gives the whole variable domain EAGVTQFPSHSVIEKGQTVTLRCDPISGHDNLYWYRRVMGKEIKFLLHFVKESKQDESGMPNNRFLAERTGGTYSTLKVQPAELEDSGVYFCASSQFLVEAQYFGPGTRLLVL.